This T cell receptor beta chain is from a study of early T cells in non-severe SARS-CoV-2 infection. This clonotype has a count of ten or more. TCRdb itself ran the 5' RACE reads through MiXCR, one entry per CDR3 protein. This repertoire shows roughly 32,000 distinct CDR3 sequences, 3% to 5% found once; its top ten account for roughly 8.2%. This TCR came from an adult who was a healthcare worker with PCR-confirmed SARS-CoV-2 infection or an uninfected control (not recorded which). The material sequenced was whole blood.

The CDR3 DNA sequence: TGTGCCAGCAGGCGACGACAGGACCAAGAGACCCAGTACTTC. Residues: CASRRRQDQETQYF. This rearrangement joins TRBV6-2 or TRBV6-3 to TRBJ2-5; D perhaps matches TRBD1 (6 bases). Trimming left V 6 bases short and J 0 bases short, with 11 bases between. The CDR3 extends over 14 amino acids. Germline lookup yields CDR1 MNHEY and CDR2 SVGEGT.